This is a list of T cell receptor beta chains from one sample in a study of PD-1 blockade in classical Hodgkin lymphoma. Repertoires were generated with immunoSEQ multiplex PCR, while TCRdb's copy carries only in-frame clones and drops some. This table has tens of thousands of clones, approximately 70% appearing once. The source was peripheral blood mononuclear cells (PBMCs), collected at baseline. These receptors all stem from a human donor with classical Hodgkin lymphoma. CDR3s include the opening cysteine and the closing phenylalanine or tryptophan. D genes are given only for firm matches. Clone size, where shown, is once, few, many, or a class for clones that have expanded.

abundance,d_gene,v_gene,j_gene,CDR3nt,CDR3aa
.,.,TRBV27,TRBJ2-7,TGTGCCAGCAGTTTATCGGTAGACTACGAGCAGTACTTC,CASSLSVDYEQYF
.,TRBD1,TRBV29-1,TRBJ1-1,TGCAGCGCTACGACAGGGGGCACTGAAGCTTTCTTT,CSATTGGTEAFF
.,.,TRBV9,TRBJ1-6,TGTGCCAGCAGCGTAGCCACAGGGCTGGCCTCACCCCTCCACTTT,CASSVATGLASPLHF
.,.,TRBV19,TRBJ1-1,TGTGCCAGTAGTCGTGTGGGGGGGCTCCGTGGGGTCGACACTGAAGCTTTCTTT,CASSRVGGLRGVDTEAFF
.,TRBD1,TRBV4-2,TRBJ1-1,TGTGCCAGCAGCCAACCAGAGGACAGGGAATCGACTGAAGCTTTCTTT,CASSQPEDRESTEAFF
once,TRBD1,TRBV6-5,TRBJ2-7,TGTGCCAGCAGTTACAAACCGGGACAGGGTTACGAGCAGTACTTC,CASSYKPGQGYEQYF
.,TRBD1,TRBV5-1,TRBJ1-4,TGCGCCAGCAGCCGGACAGGGGGCGATGAAAAACTGTTTTTT,CASSRTGGDEKLFF
once,TRBD1,TRBV7-8,TRBJ1-2,TGTGCCAGCAGCTTAGCATTACAGGGGCAGGATGGCTACACCTTC,CASSLALQGQDGYTF
.,.,TRBV12-2,TRBJ2-2,TGTGCAAGTCGCTTTTTTTTCGGGCTTAGCGGGAGAGGCACCGGGGAGCTGTTTTTT,CASRFFFGLSGRGTGELFF
.,.,TRBV6-6,TRBJ1-2,TGTGCCAGCAGTCCGGACATGTTCGACTATGGCTACACCTTC,CASSPDMFDYGYTF
.,.,TRBV4-3,TRBJ2-7,TGCGCCAGCAGCCAAGGGGCGGGTGGGAGCTCCTACGAGCAGTACTTC,CASSQGAGGSSYEQYF
.,.,TRBV19,TRBJ1-3,TGTGCCAGTAGCCTCGGGACACCAAACCTCGTGGGCACCATATATTTT,CASSLGTPNLVGTIYF
few,TRBD1,TRBV13,TRBJ2-7,TGTGCCAGCAGCTTGGGGACAGGGGGTAATTACGAGCAGTACTTC,CASSLGTGGNYEQYF
few,.,TRBV5-1,TRBJ2-7,TGCGCCAGCAGCACCGGCTACGAGCAGTACTTC,CASSTGYEQYF
.,.,TRBV7-8,TRBJ1-1,TGTGCCAGCAGCTTATCTGAGAGGAACACTGAAGCTTTCTTT,CASSLSERNTEAFF
once,.,TRBV7-9,TRBJ2-2,TGTGCCAGCAGCTTATGGCTTAACACCGGGGAGCTGTTTTTT,CASSLWLNTGELFF
.,.,TRBV7-8,TRBJ2-3,TGTGCCAGCAGCGAACCGGGACCCAGAATGTGGTATTTT,CASSEPGPRMWYF
.,TRBD1,TRBV6-6,TRBJ1-2,TGTGCCAGCAGTTACTGGGGGGACAGTCAAAGCTATGGCTACACCTTC,CASSYWGDSQSYGYTF
few,.,TRBV5-4,TRBJ2-1,TGTGCCAGCAGCTTGGTAGACCTCGTCCCCGGCGATGAGCAGTTCTTC,CASSLVDLVPGDEQFF
.,.,TRBV28,TRBJ2-7,TGTGCCAGCAGTTCCCCGGACTGGACAAGCTCCTACGAGCAGTACTTC,CASSSPDWTSSYEQYF
.,.,TRBV5-5,TRBJ1-4,TGTGCCAGCAGCCCGACCGGGGGTAATGAAAAACTGTTTTTT,CASSPTGGNEKLFF
.,.,TRBV7-9,TRBJ1-1,TGTGCCAGCAGCCCGCGGGACACCGTGAACACTGAAGCTTTCTTT,CASSPRDTVNTEAFF
few,.,TRBV30,TRBJ1-5,TGTGCCTGGAGTGAAAGGGCCGATCAGCCCCAGCATTTT,CAWSERADQPQHF
.,TRBD2,TRBV7-3,TRBJ2-2,TGTGCCACCCTAGGGAGGGCCGGAGAGCTGTTTTTT,CATLGRAGELFF
.,.,TRBV6-5,TRBJ1-1,TGTGCCAGCAGCCGAGGGAGCGAAGCTTTCTTT,CASSRGSEAFF
few,.,TRBV29-1,TRBJ1-1,TGCAGCGTGTCCACGGGCAGGGGTGAAGCTTTCTTT,CSVSTGRGEAFF
.,TRBD1,TRBV6-5,TRBJ1-2,TGTGCCAGCAGTCCGGGACAGGAATTCTATGGCTACACCTTC,CASSPGQEFYGYTF
few,.,TRBV15,TRBJ1-2,TGTGCCACCAGCAGACATAACGCAGCTAACTATGGCTACACCTTC,CATSRHNAANYGYTF
.,.,TRBV4-3,TRBJ2-7,TGCGCCAGCAGCCAGGGGAGAAGTTACGAGCAGTACTTC,CASSQGRSYEQYF
.,.,TRBV18,TRBJ1-1,TGTGCCAGCTCACCGCCCACCTTAGGAAACACTGAAGCTTTCTTT,CASSPPTLGNTEAFF
medium-sized,TRBD1,TRBV30,TRBJ1-1,TGTGCCTGGAGCACCGGGACAGGGGTGAACACTGAAGCTTTCTTT,CAWSTGTGVNTEAFF
.,.,TRBV9,TRBJ2-7,TGTGCCAGCAGCGTAGGAGTAGGGACCTACGAGCAGTACTTC,CASSVGVGTYEQYF
once,TRBD2,TRBV11-2,TRBJ2-7,TGTGCCAGCAGCTTAGAGCCTAGCGGGGTATACGAGCAGTACTTC,CASSLEPSGVYEQYF
.,.,TRBV10-2,TRBJ2-1,TGCGCCAGCAGCGAGTGGGGCTCCTACAATGAGCAGTTCTTC,CASSEWGSYNEQFF
.,TRBD2,TRBV5-1,TRBJ2-5,TGCGCCAGCAGCTTGGCCGGCGGGGGAGCAGCCCAAGAGACCCAGTACTTC,CASSLAGGGAAQETQYF
.,.,TRBV5-4,TRBJ2-7,TGTGCCAGCAGCAGAGACCCAACCTACGAGCAGTACTTC,CASSRDPTYEQYF
.,.,TRBV2,TRBJ2-2,TGTGCCAGCAGTGCGGAGTCCGGGGAGCTGTTTTTT,CASSAESGELFF
.,.,TRBV7-2,TRBJ2-1,TGTGCCAGCAGGAGGACAAGCGGAACCCTGGACGAGCAGTTCTTC,CASRRTSGTLDEQFF
.,.,TRBV12-5,TRBJ2-7,TGTGCTAGTGGTTTGGTAACGGGAGATAGGTACGAGCAGTACTTC,CASGLVTGDRYEQYF
few,.,TRBV7-9,TRBJ1-1,TGTGCCAGCAGCTTTGCTAACACTGAAGCTTTCTTT,CASSFANTEAFF
few,.,TRBV7-2,TRBJ2-7,TGTGCCAGCAGCCAGCGTTTTGCCGACTGGCAGTACTTC,CASSQRFADWQYF
.,TRBD2,TRBV6-6,TRBJ2-5,TGTGCCAGCAGTTACTCGATAGCGGGAGAAGAGACCCAGTACTTC,CASSYSIAGEETQYF
.,TRBD1,TRBV19,TRBJ1-1,TGTGCCAGTAGTACCCATAGGACAGGCCCTTGGAACACTGAAGCTTTCTTT,CASSTHRTGPWNTEAFF
.,TRBD1,TRBV6-4,TRBJ2-2,TGTGCCAGCCGTGAGGGACAGGGAACCGGGGAGCTGTTTTTT,CASREGQGTGELFF
.,.,TRBV6-5,TRBJ2-2,TGTGCCAGCAGTTACGCTAGCGAGAACACCGGGGAGCTGTTTTTT,CASSYASENTGELFF
.,.,TRBV10-3,TRBJ2-1,TGTGCCATCAGGATAGACAATGAGCAGTTCTTC,CAIRIDNEQFF
.,.,TRBV9,TRBJ2-5,TGTGCCAGCAGCGTAGAAGGGGCATGGGAGACCCAGTACTTC,CASSVEGAWETQYF
.,.,TRBV27,TRBJ1-3,TGTGCCAGCAGTCCCCGGACACGAGGAAACACCATATATTTT,CASSPRTRGNTIYF
.,.,TRBV7-2,TRBJ2-7,TGTGCCAGCAGCTTAAGGGGAGGCCCAGACGAGCAGTACTTC,CASSLRGGPDEQYF
once,.,TRBV1,TRBJ2-1,TGCACCAGCAGCCAAGAGGGCCTAGCGGGGGTGCACTCCTACAATGAGCAGTTCTTC,CTSSQEGLAGVHSYNEQFF
.,.,TRBV7-9,TRBJ1-3,TGTGCCAGCAGCCCTCTCCCGGGGGTCGGAAACACCATATATTTT,CASSPLPGVGNTIYF
.,TRBD1,TRBV6-4,TRBJ1-2,TGTGCCAGCAGTCCAGGGGGGTCGAGCCTAAACTACACCTTC,CASSPGGSSLNYTF
.,.,TRBV19,TRBJ1-1,TGTGCCAGTACCCTTACAGTGAACACTGAAGCTTTCTTT,CASTLTVNTEAFF